The 4 T cell receptor beta chains reported below all come from one sample, sequenced in a study of cytomegalovirus exposure and HLA in healthy donors. Researchers ran the PCR with 60 Vbeta and 13 Jbeta primers. Clones were sequenced by immunoSEQ multiplex PCR, and TCRdb holds only the in-frame ones, with some missing. This repertoire shows a few hundred thousand clones, about four fifths found once; its top ten account for roughly 0.3%. The sample taken for sequencing was PBMCs. The source is a girl aged 2-10 years in good health and CMV-seronegative.

This rearrangement joins TRBV5-1 to TRBJ2-7; 7 bases map to TRBD1. In germline, CDR1 is SGHRS, CDR2 YFSETQ. J was trimmed by 5 bases and V by 1 base; bases with no gene match: 12. The CDR3 extends over 16 amino acids. CDR3 sequence reads: CASSLLGARQGDEQYF. DNA for the CDR3: TGCGCCAGCAGCTTGTTGGGGGCGAGACAGGGTGACGAGCAGTACTTC.

Details on this clone: Other DNA sequences in this specimen translate into the identical CDR3. The chain employs TRBV7-3 and TRBJ2-1; 7 bases are shared with TRBD1. CDR3 length: 11 amino acids. Germline loops: CDR1 SGHTA, CDR2 FQGTGA. J lost 10 bases, V lost 5 bases, and 2 bases had no gene match. CDR3: CASSLGQEQFF. The CDR3 DNA sequence: TGTGCCAGCAGCCTGGGACAGGAGCAGTTCTTC.

The gene calls are TRBV28 and TRBJ1-5; 7 bases fit TRBD1. V dropped 4 bases and J dropped 15; count of bases not matched to a gene: 9. The CDR3 consists of 12 residues. Germline V gene sequence: CDR1 MDHEN, CDR2 SYDVKM. CDR3 in amino acids: CASSSRTRDRHF. CDR3 DNA: TGTGCCAGCAGTTCACGTACTAGGGACAGGCATTTT.

The V and J genes are TRBV6-4 and TRBJ2-1, with 9 bases fitting TRBD2. This CDR3 spans 17 amino acids. V was clipped by 4 bases and J by 6 bases; unmatched bases: 13. Germline-derived CDR1 and CDR2 are MRHNA and SNTAGT. This CDR3 reads CASSGTFSGSALNEQFF. In nucleotides, the CDR3 is TGTGCCAGCAGTGGTACTTTTAGCGGGAGCGCGCTCAATGAGCAGTTCTTC.